A selection of T cell receptor beta chains follows, all from one sample in a study of blood T cell repertoires in COVID-19. Only in-frame clones appear in the TCRdb table, and some are missing; sequencing was by immunoSEQ multiplex PCR. The profile shows 150,000 to 200,000 clones, about 91% of them singletons. The specimen sequenced was PBMCs or T cells enriched from blood (not recorded which). The source of these receptors is a woman in her thirties or forties with acute COVID-19. The conserved cysteine and the conserved F or W are not part of the CDR3 here. Each record gives: V gene, CDR3 protein.

TRBV6-5,ASSYSMNRGHTEAF
TRBV12-3/TRBV12-4,ASNRDGYTEAF
TRBV6-4,ASSAEAGAPYEQY
TRBV2,ASSVLAGGLTDTQY
TRBV5-1,ASSSKGVDEQF
TRBV28,ASSSPSGGPYNEQF
TRBV4-2,ASEGRLAKEKLF
TRBV15,ATSRTSGDYEQY
TRBV6-1,ASSELASEQF
TRBV5-1,ASSLRASHEQF
TRBV23-1,APSNVAQH
TRBV25-1,ASSEQRVFGTDTQY
TRBV7-9,ASSPRTSANTGELF
TRBV5-6,ASSLLSGGSYGYT
TRBV19,ASRLTGLGSPLH
TRBV29-1,SVNTGRYGYT
TRBV29-1,SVGSGGSNYGYT
TRBV6-5,AASRSSGANVLT
TRBV29-1,SVGTGNTEAF
TRBV5-1,ASSGSVPMETQY
TRBV4-2,ASSMGLIRRTDTQY
TRBV9,ASSAKGDGVYGYT
TRBV12-3/TRBV12-4,ASRGQDNSPLH
TRBV28,ASSLLRTMSELF
TRBV25-1,ASSGGKGGAVYGYT
TRBV7-2,ASSKSGTNTGELF
TRBV5-1,ASSPHKPPGLAGGPADTQY
TRBV11-2,ASSLTHGQGRSPLH
TRBV4-1,ASSQVSQAAGRPEAF
TRBV30,AWSLRAAVSGNTIY
TRBV4-1,ASSQEPGSSYEQY
TRBV5-1,ASSSDTALEKLF
TRBV5-4,ASSLGGGLAYNEQF
TRBV12-3/TRBV12-4,ASRQDRAAF
TRBV28,ASSQQGTYSNQPQH
TRBV19,ATSGAGWTDTQY
TRBV15,ATSSRSLDRGSDTQY
TRBV5-1,ASSNTGTSSYEQY
TRBV10-3,AISESLGGQGRQETQY
TRBV6-6,ASSPGTGNTGELF
TRBV12-3/TRBV12-4,ASSERGETQY
TRBV28,ASSFQQGGNDQPQH
TRBV6-6,ASSYGGSLGGEQY
TRBV29-1,SVGPRGAGELF
TRBV7-9,ASSPGGAMDYGYT
TRBV28,ASSTIGGGAAKNIQY
TRBV30,AWRAGGAGNEQY
TRBV6-2/TRBV6-3,ASSYGVRGEPQH
TRBV6-6,ASSPRQKGLAGGRLQETQY
TRBV4-1,ASSQAPPGAVSSYNEQF
TRBV5-6,ASSLGQGSEQY
TRBV4-1,ASSQDGGTRREQF
TRBV28,ASTLQGNNQPQH